Listed below are T cell receptor beta chains from one sample, sequenced in a study of cytomegalovirus exposure and HLA in healthy donors. Repertoires were generated with immunoSEQ multiplex PCR, while TCRdb's copy carries only in-frame clones and drops some. The sample consists of 87,000 or so clones, 75% to 85% of them appearing once. What was sequenced was PBMCs. The receptors shown here come from a woman aged 40 to 55 in good health and CMV-seronegative. Both conserved end residues are part of each CDR3. The D gene is left open where the match is weak. Some rows mark clone size as missing; the rest say once, few, many or name a class of expanded clone.

d_gene	v_gene	j_gene	abundance	CDR3aa	CDR3nt
.	TRBV11-3	TRBJ1-5	.	CASSSPTATVNNQPQHF	TGTGCCAGCAGCAGCCCGACAGCTACAGTTAATAATCAGCCCCAGCATTTT
.	TRBV27	TRBJ1-2	.	CASMGIADFYGYTF	TGTGCCAGCATGGGTATCGCGGATTTCTATGGCTACACCTTC
.	TRBV18	TRBJ1-1	.	CASSEGGQLEAFF	TGTGCCAGCTCCGAGGGGGGGCAGTTAGAAGCTTTCTTT
TRBD1	TRBV7-8	TRBJ1-1	.	CASSINDLLQGTSEAFF	TGTGCCAGCAGCATAAACGACCTATTACAGGGGACGTCTGAAGCTTTCTTT
TRBD2	TRBV5-6	TRBJ2-1	.	CASSTIAGSSYNEQFF	TGTGCCAGCAGCACAATAGCGGGTAGCTCCTACAATGAGCAGTTCTTC
.	TRBV6-5	TRBJ2-1	once	CASSYRLGGGNEQFF	TGTGCCAGCAGTTACAGGTTGGGGGGAGGCAATGAGCAGTTCTTC
.	TRBV25-1	TRBJ2-7	.	CASSDSYEQYF	TGTGCCAGCAGTGATAGCTACGAGCAGTACTTC
.	TRBV19	TRBJ1-2	.	CASSAADYGYTF	TGTGCCAGTAGCGCGGCCGACTATGGCTACACCTTC
TRBD1	TRBV6-1	TRBJ1-2	.	CASSPGQGHGYTF	TGTGCCAGCAGCCCGGGACAGGGCCATGGCTACACCTTC
TRBD1	TRBV6-1	TRBJ1-5	.	CASTEGGQGVNPQHF	TGTGCCAGCACCGAAGGGGGCCAGGGAGTAAATCCCCAGCATTTT
TRBD2	TRBV4-1	TRBJ2-1	.	CASSQATSESSYNEQFF	TGCGCCAGCAGCCAAGCGACTAGCGAGAGCTCCTACAATGAGCAGTTCTTC
.	TRBV6-6	TRBJ2-1	.	CASSLEEQFF	TGTGCCAGCAGTTTGGAGGAGCAGTTCTTC
.	TRBV29-1	TRBJ2-5	.	CSVEDRGRGPPETQYF	TGCAGCGTTGAAGATCGTGGGCGGGGGCCTCCAGAGACCCAGTACTTC
TRBD2	TRBV9	TRBJ2-7	.	CASSQGLAGGLAYEQYF	TGTGCCAGCAGCCAGGGACTAGCGGGAGGACTAGCCTACGAGCAGTACTTC
.	TRBV10-3	TRBJ1-2	.	CAISDPPGGGYTF	TGTGCCATCAGTGACCCCCCGGGGGGGGGCTACACCTTC
TRBD1	TRBV29-1	TRBJ1-6	.	CSVGQGTSPLHF	TGCAGCGTGGGACAGGGGACTTCACCCCTCCACTTT
TRBD1	TRBV6-4	TRBJ2-1	.	CASRTGDRAVYNEQFF	TGTGCCAGCAGAACCGGTGACAGGGCGGTCTACAATGAGCAGTTCTTC
.	TRBV2	TRBJ2-7	.	CASWSGEAYEQYF	TGTGCCAGCTGGTCAGGGGAAGCGTACGAGCAGTACTTC
.	TRBV6-5	TRBJ2-2	.	CASSYRQVANTGELFF	TGTGCCAGCAGTTACCGACAGGTCGCGAACACCGGGGAGCTGTTTTTT
.	TRBV27	TRBJ2-2	.	CASSQLGAIGELFF	TGTGCCAGCAGCCAGCTGGGGGCGATCGGGGAGCTGTTTTTT
.	TRBV7-2	TRBJ1-2	.	CASSSQPPRHSPNYGYTF	TGTGCCAGCAGCTCCCAGCCCCCCCGACACTCGCCTAACTATGGCTACACCTTC
.	TRBV5-1	TRBJ1-6	.	CASRTGGNSPLHF	TGCGCCAGCAGAACAGGTGGTAATTCACCCCTCCACTTT
.	TRBV6-5	TRBJ1-1	.	CASSYGAGINTEAFF	TGTGCCAGCAGTTACGGGGCAGGAATCAACACTGAAGCTTTCTTT
.	TRBV18	TRBJ2-3	.	CASSPRGEIRTDTQYF	TGTGCCAGCTCACCCAGGGGAGAGATCCGCACAGATACGCAGTATTTT
.	TRBV5-1	TRBJ2-1	.	CASGWRYSYNEQFF	TGCGCCAGCGGGTGGCGGTACTCCTACAATGAGCAGTTCTTC
TRBD2	TRBV7-2	TRBJ2-1	.	CASSLSAGGRQRNEQFF	TGTGCCAGCAGCCTCTCCGCGGGGGGGCGGCAGAGGAATGAGCAGTTCTTC
.	TRBV10-1	TRBJ2-3	.	CASSRDSTDTQYF	TGCGCCAGCAGCCGGGACTCAACAGATACGCAGTATTTT
.	TRBV5-1	TRBJ2-3	.	CASSLGRGPTDTQYF	TGCGCCAGCAGCTTGGGCAGGGGACCCACAGATACGCAGTATTTT
.	TRBV6-1	TRBJ1-1	.	CASSVTEITEAFF	TGTGCCAGCAGTGTGACAGAAATCACTGAAGCTTTCTTT
.	TRBV5-1	TRBJ1-3	.	CASSLDRAGNTIYF	TGCGCCAGCAGCTTGGACAGGGCTGGAAACACCATATATTTT
.	TRBV7-3	TRBJ2-7	once	CASSTQGGVSPYEQYF	TGTGCCAGCAGCACGCAAGGAGGGGTGTCCCCCTACGAGCAGTACTTC
TRBD1	TRBV9	TRBJ2-1	few	CASSRPGQGANEQFF	TGTGCCAGCAGTAGACCGGGACAGGGCGCCAATGAGCAGTTCTTC
.	TRBV4-1	TRBJ1-2	.	CASSQLAGVTSYYGYTF	TGCGCCAGCAGCCAACTAGCAGGGGTTACTTCTTACTATGGCTACACCTTC
.	TRBV27	TRBJ2-1	.	CASSLRSSYNEQFF	TGTGCCAGCAGTTTAAGGAGCTCCTACAATGAGCAGTTCTTC
TRBD1	TRBV9	TRBJ2-2	.	CASSIRTGDTTGELFF	TGTGCCAGCAGCATCCGGACAGGTGATACCACCGGGGAGCTGTTTTTT
.	TRBV19	TRBJ1-2	.	CASSPGANYGYTF	TGTGCCAGTAGTCCAGGCGCTAACTATGGCTACACCTTC
TRBD1	TRBV5-1	TRBJ1-2	.	CASSYGTGDGYTF	TGCGCCAGCAGCTACGGGACAGGGGACGGCTACACCTTC
TRBD1	TRBV5-6	TRBJ1-2	.	CASSPRTGYYGYTF	TGTGCCAGCAGCCCACGGACAGGCTACTATGGCTACACCTTC
.	TRBV6-1	TRBJ1-4	.	CASSPAGTRGEKLFF	TGTGCCAGCAGTCCCGCGGGAACCCGAGGGGAAAAACTGTTTTTT
.	TRBV18	TRBJ1-1	.	CASSADTEAFF	TGTGCCAGCTCAGCAGACACTGAAGCTTTCTTT
.	TRBV5-1	TRBJ2-3	.	CASSLLRGTTDTQYF	TGCGCCAGCAGCTTGTTACGGGGGACCACAGATACGCAGTATTTT
.	TRBV5-1	TRBJ1-2	.	CASSTAGDYGYTF	TGCGCCAGCAGCACCGCAGGCGACTATGGCTACACCTTC
TRBD1	TRBV9	TRBJ2-7	.	CASSASPGATGLYEQYF	TGTGCCAGCAGCGCCTCTCCCGGCGCGACAGGGCTCTACGAGCAGTACTTC